The TCR beta chain described here comes from a study of radiotherapy plus CTLA-4 blockade in lung cancer. CDR3 length equals 13 residues. Germline V CDR1 and CDR2: MNHEY, SMNVEV (reference sequence). V was clipped by 4 bases and J by 2 bases, with 7 bases between them. Sequenced by immunoSEQ multiplex PCR; TCRdb stores in-frame clones only, minus some. The repertoire holds 55,000 to 85,000 clones, with approximately 76% as singletons. This clone turned up a few times. This chain joins TRBV27 and TRBJ2-3, with a tentative D call TRBD1 (6 bases). The origin of this receptor is a human donor with non-small cell lung cancer whose response to radiotherapy plus ipilimumab could not be evaluated. Some clones in this sample may be carry-over from other donors' samples. Source: peripheral blood, taken from a patient treated with radiotherapy plus ipilimumab. The CDR3 DNA follows: TGTGCCAGCAGTTGGGACAACACAGATACGCAGTATTTT. The encoded protein is CASSWDNTDTQYF.